Sequencing of this T cell receptor (beta chain) was carried out in a study of blood T cell repertoires in COVID-19. Background on the study: Samples of COVID-19 (acute and convalescent) were obtained from the United States, Italy and Spain.

The V gene end was trimmed by 10 bases and the J gene end by 7 bases; junction bases not matched to a gene: 12. Germline V gene sequence: CDR1 ENHRY, CDR2 SYGVKD. This CDR3 comprises 13 residues. Clones were sequenced by immunoSEQ multiplex PCR, and TCRdb holds only the in-frame ones, with some missing. The sample records 200,000 to 300,000 clones, 83% being singletons. The sequenced sample consisted of peripheral blood. This chain links TRBV10-3 with TRBJ2-7, with 8 bases that match TRBD1. The clonotype originates from a human donor in a cohort sampled during active COVID-19. CDR3 sequence reads: CATTTGAAGEQYF. In nucleotides, the CDR3 is TGTGCCACCACGACAGGGGCCGCGGGGGAGCAGTACTTC.